These T cell receptor beta chains were read from a single sample in a study of blood T cells in healthy people across ages. TCRdb reanalysed the 5' RACE reads using MiXCR and keeps one entry per CDR3 protein. This repertoire shows about 1.4 million distinct CDR3 sequences, around 55% found once; its top ten account for under 8.5%. The sample consisted of blood. The receptors were sampled from a man between 18 and 35 years old in good health. Each CDR3 is given with its conserved first and last residue. The D gene is left open where the match is weak. Expanded clones are given a class, and other clones once, few, many or no size at all.

j_gene: TRBJ2-7
abundance: .
len: 13
d_gene: .
v_gene: TRBV6-2/TRBV6-3
CDR3aa: CASRETQSYEQYF

j_gene: TRBJ2-1
abundance: .
len: 15
d_gene: .
v_gene: TRBV4-1
CDR3aa: CASRHKFTGSYEQFF

j_gene: TRBJ1-4
abundance: .
len: 19
d_gene: TRBD1
v_gene: TRBV12-3/TRBV12-4
CDR3aa: CASSFGSGTGGSLIEKLFF

j_gene: TRBJ1-2
abundance: few
len: 15
d_gene: TRBD1
v_gene: TRBV7-9
CDR3aa: CASSSGQGVLKGYTF

j_gene: TRBJ2-5
abundance: .
len: 10
d_gene: TRBD2
v_gene: TRBV20-1
CDR3aa: CSARGTSEYF

j_gene: TRBJ2-7
abundance: .
len: 13
d_gene: TRBD2
v_gene: TRBV10-2
CDR3aa: CASAGLLSYEQYF

j_gene: TRBJ2-3
abundance: once
len: 16
d_gene: .
v_gene: TRBV12-3/TRBV12-4
CDR3aa: CASSLMDNLGTDTQYF

j_gene: TRBJ2-7
abundance: .
len: 15
d_gene: .
v_gene: TRBV7-9
CDR3aa: CASSFSGDQTYEQYF

j_gene: TRBJ2-3
abundance: .
len: 15
d_gene: .
v_gene: TRBV5-1
CDR3aa: CASSGQQGYTDTQYF

j_gene: TRBJ1-2
abundance: .
len: 15
d_gene: .
v_gene: TRBV20-1
CDR3aa: CSARGGTAPNYGYTF

j_gene: TRBJ1-1
abundance: .
len: 12
d_gene: .
v_gene: TRBV6-6
CDR3aa: CASTLLPTEAFF

j_gene: TRBJ2-1
abundance: .
len: 17
d_gene: TRBD1
v_gene: TRBV24-1
CDR3aa: CATSDFRTGDRFDEQFF

j_gene: TRBJ1-2
abundance: few
len: 15
d_gene: .
v_gene: TRBV3-1
CDR3aa: CASRPSGTFSYGYTF

j_gene: TRBJ1-1
abundance: once
len: 14
d_gene: .
v_gene: TRBV10-2
CDR3aa: CASSELGAGTEAFF

j_gene: TRBJ2-1
abundance: .
len: 16
d_gene: .
v_gene: TRBV12-5
CDR3aa: CASGLVRAGEIAEQFF

j_gene: TRBJ2-3
abundance: once
len: 14
d_gene: .
v_gene: TRBV12-5
CDR3aa: CASGQGGSPDTQYF

j_gene: TRBJ2-2
abundance: few
len: 14
d_gene: TRBD2
v_gene: TRBV6-2/TRBV6-3
CDR3aa: CASCSGGNTGELFF

j_gene: TRBJ1-1
abundance: few
len: 16
d_gene: TRBD1
v_gene: TRBV5-1
CDR3aa: CASSDAWDRKNTEAFF

j_gene: TRBJ2-1
abundance: .
len: 16
d_gene: .
v_gene: TRBV20-1
CDR3aa: CSASGGLRPPYNEQFF

j_gene: TRBJ1-1
abundance: once
len: 14
d_gene: .
v_gene: TRBV5-1
CDR3aa: CASSVRTANTEAFF

j_gene: TRBJ2-5
abundance: .
len: 19
d_gene: TRBD2
v_gene: TRBV10-3
CDR3aa: CAISPGPELAGDLQETQYF

j_gene: TRBJ2-7
abundance: few
len: 14
d_gene: .
v_gene: TRBV2
CDR3aa: CATHTDQTPYEQYF

j_gene: TRBJ2-2
abundance: few
len: 15
d_gene: TRBD2
v_gene: TRBV10-3
CDR3aa: CAIIRDLAGTGELFF

j_gene: TRBJ2-1
abundance: few
len: 15
d_gene: .
v_gene: TRBV5-1
CDR3aa: CASSHRGPAQGEQFF

j_gene: TRBJ2-4
abundance: .
len: 12
d_gene: TRBD2
v_gene: TRBV20-1
CDR3aa: CSATAGGRIQYF

j_gene: TRBJ2-2
abundance: .
len: 18
d_gene: TRBD2
v_gene: TRBV7-2
CDR3aa: CASSLGGLAGGLAGELFF

j_gene: TRBJ2-7
abundance: .
len: 15
d_gene: .
v_gene: TRBV6-5
CDR3aa: CASSYGRGASYEQYF

j_gene: TRBJ2-5
abundance: .
len: 14
d_gene: .
v_gene: TRBV20-1
CDR3aa: CSARAGTNQETQYF